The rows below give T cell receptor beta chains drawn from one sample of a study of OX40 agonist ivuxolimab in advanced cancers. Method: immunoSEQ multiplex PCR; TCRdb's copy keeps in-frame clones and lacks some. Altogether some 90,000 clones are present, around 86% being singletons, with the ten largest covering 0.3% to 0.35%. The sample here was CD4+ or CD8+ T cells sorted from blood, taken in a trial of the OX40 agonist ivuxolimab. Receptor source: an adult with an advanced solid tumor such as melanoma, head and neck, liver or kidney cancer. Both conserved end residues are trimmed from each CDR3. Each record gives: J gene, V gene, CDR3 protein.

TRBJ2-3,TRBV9,ASSVDSRGGWDTQY
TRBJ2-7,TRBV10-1,ASDPERGGSYEQY
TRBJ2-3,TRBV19,ASSPRLAGRTDTQY
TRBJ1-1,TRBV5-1,ASSLYPGHENTEAF
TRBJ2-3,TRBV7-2,ASSFWDRDADTQY
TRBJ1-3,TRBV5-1,ASSRTQGTGNTIY
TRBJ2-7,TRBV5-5,ASSLARAYEQY
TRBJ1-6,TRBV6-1,ASSEALPGGPLH
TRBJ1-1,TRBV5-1,ASSSSDTEAF
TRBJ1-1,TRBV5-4,ASSPISTVNTEAF
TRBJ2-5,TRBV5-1,ASSQELGWGKETQY
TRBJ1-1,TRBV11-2,ASSLEGLAF
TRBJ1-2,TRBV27,ASRFRDRNYGYT
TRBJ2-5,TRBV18,ASSPRGGEETQY
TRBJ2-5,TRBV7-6,ASSTPGSGRGGPRQTQY
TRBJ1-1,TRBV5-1,ASSLAARGEAF
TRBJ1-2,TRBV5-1,ASSASGTPSNYGYT
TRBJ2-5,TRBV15,ATSRARTEETQY
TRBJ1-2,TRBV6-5,ASSSVRGGGYT
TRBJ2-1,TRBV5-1,ASSLDPPGDRF
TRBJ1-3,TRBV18,ASSPTVGRSGNTIY
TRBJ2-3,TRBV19,ATKGLAVSDTQY
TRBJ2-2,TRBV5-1,ASSWGQGNTGELF
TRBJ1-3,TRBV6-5,ASGAAGNTIY
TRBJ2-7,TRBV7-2,ASSAFPGGPSEQY
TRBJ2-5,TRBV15,ATSRWTSGAQETQY
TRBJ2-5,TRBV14,ASSQAPGGPQETQY
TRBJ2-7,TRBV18,ASVRDSTYEQY
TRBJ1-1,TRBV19,ASRRQGVSNTEAF
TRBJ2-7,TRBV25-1,ASRSDASYEQY
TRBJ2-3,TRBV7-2,ASSPRDTQY
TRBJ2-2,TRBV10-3,AMAPGTANTGELF
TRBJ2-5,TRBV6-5,ASSSPPGLVETQY
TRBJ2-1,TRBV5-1,ASSLDRTGGGSYNEQF
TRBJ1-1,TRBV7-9,ASSLAGANTEAF
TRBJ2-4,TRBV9,ASSVEGDLAKNIQY
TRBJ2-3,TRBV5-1,ASSFSGGSDTQY
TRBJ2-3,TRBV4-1,ASSPRYGAGNTDTQY
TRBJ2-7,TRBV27,ASSPRQGGIFYEQY
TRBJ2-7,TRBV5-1,ASSSGVAASYEQY
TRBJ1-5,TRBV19,ASIEGGGNQPQH
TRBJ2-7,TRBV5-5,ASRRGSSYEQY
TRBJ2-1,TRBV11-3,ASSLGIGEQF
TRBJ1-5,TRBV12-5,ASGLAFSPGRNNQPQH
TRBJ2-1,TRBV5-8,ASSFGTYNEQF
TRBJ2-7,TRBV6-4,ASSHGRQSPQY